The clone carrying this T cell receptor (beta chain) has more than one count but fewer than ten. The antigen is not known. J gave up 6 bases and V 5 bases, and 8 bases lay outside the gene matches. From germline, CDR1 is MNHNS and CDR2 SASEGT. The CDR3 spans 15 residues. Clinical Activity Scores of at least 3, NOSPECS grades of at least 4 and durations under 3 months characterized ophthalmopathy patients. This entry belongs to a study of T cells in Graves' hyperthyroidism and ophthalmopathy. TCR beta CDR3 regions were amplified from RNA transcripts. During a first-round RT-PCR of the TCR CDR3, the HTBI primer set was used. One entry per CDR3 protein results from TCRdb running MiXCR on the multiplex PCR reads. The sample has around 490,000 distinct CDR3 sequences, 15% to 20% seen once. Broader study findings: Ophthalmopathy prediction by the model preceded onset by a median 6.5 months.

Material for sequencing was blood. This TCR was recovered from a middle-aged man with Graves' ophthalmopathy. This chain uses TRBV6-1 with TRBJ2-7, with 12 bases fitting TRBD2. The CDR3 DNA reads as TGTGCCAGCAGTCCCTGGACTAGCGGGATAAGCGAGCAGTACTTC. Protein sequence: CASSPWTSGISEQYF.